The T cell receptor beta chain described here comes from a study of cytomegalovirus exposure and HLA in healthy donors. Worth noting for this clone: What it binds is unknown.

The study, taken as a whole, reports: Later, an analysis found that TCR clusters from the first cohort tended to co-occur in the approximately 130 validation repertoires. Among TCR sequences, most were rare, though some public TCRs appeared in many donors.

Method: immunoSEQ multiplex PCR; TCRdb's copy keeps in-frame clones and lacks some. The sample lists 250,000 or so clones, more than 75% occurring once. The sequenced sample was PBMCs. The sequence was collected from a man aged 18 to 30 in good health and CMV-seronegative.

CDR3 DNA: TGTGCCAGCAGCCCGGGACTGCGAGCCAAAAACATTCAGTACTTC. This sequence encodes CASSPGLRAKNIQYF. The chain couples TRBV7-9 to TRBJ2-4, with D perhaps TRBD2 (6 bases). The V and J ends lost 5 bases and 0 bases respectively, with 11 bases between them. CDR1 is SEHNR and CDR2 is FQNEAQ in the germline V gene (reference sequence). The CDR3 contains 15 residues.